These 14 T cell receptor beta chains originate from one sample sequenced in a study of T-cell memory formation after mild COVID-19. TCRdb used MiXCR to reprocess the 5' RACE reads, holding one entry per CDR3 protein. This table has approximately 100,000 distinct CDR3 sequences, about an eighth appearing once. The sample consisted of PBMCs or a T cell subset sorted from them (not recorded which). The source of these receptors is an adult woman who had mild COVID-19 (a few samples of this study predate the infection). Cell type and time point are not known.

This clonotype was seen a handful of times. This chain connects TRBV7-9 to TRBJ2-1; 10 nucleotides align to TRBD2. There are 16 residues in the CDR3. Losses at the gene ends were 5 bases for V and 3 bases for J; bases not matched to a gene: 7. The germline V gene encodes CDR1 SEHNR and CDR2 FQNEAQ (reference sequence). This CDR3 reads CASSPAGTSVYNEQFF. Written as DNA, the CDR3 is TGTGCCAGCAGCCCGGCCGGGACTAGCGTCTACAATGAGCAGTTCTTC.

The chain carries TRBV4-1 and TRBJ1-2; 7 bases agree with TRBD1. V lost 1 base and J lost 7; bases outside the gene matches: 12. The CDR3 totals 16 residues. CDR1 MGHRA and CDR2 YSYEKL come from the germline V gene. CDR3 amino acids: CASSQVKGQVEGGYTF. DNA of the CDR3: TGCGCCAGCAGCCAAGTCAAAGGACAGGTCGAAGGTGGCTACACCTTC.

This clonotype has a count of ten or more. The chain uses TRBV25-1 and TRBJ2-7; D call uncertain. Germline V gene lookup returns CDR1 MGHDK and CDR2 SYGVNS. CDR3 length: 15 residues. Between the trimmed V and J ends, which lost 3 bases and 1 base, there was a span of 13 bases. CDR3 amino acids: CASSDSGLVSYEQYF. The CDR3 coding sequence is TGTGCCAGCAGTGATTCAGGCTTGGTTTCCTACGAGCAGTACTTC.

This clonotype was found a few times. J is TRBJ2-2 and V is TRBV9; a weak D match, TRBD2 (5 bases). Trimming stripped 3 bases from V and 4 bases from J, with 7 bases between. CDR3 length: 13 amino acids. Germline CDR1 and CDR2: SGDLS and YYNGEE. As DNA, the CDR3 is TGTGCCAGCAGCGGTGGGAGCACCGGGGAGCTGTTTTTT. This translates into CASSGGSTGELFF. The full variable domain, with the rest looked up from reference TRBV9 and TRBJ2-2, is DSGVTQTPKHLITATGQRVTLRCSPRSGDLSVYWYQQSLDQGLQFLIQYYNGEERAKGNILERFSAQQFPDLHSELNLSSLELGDSALYFCASSGGSTGELFFGEGSRLTVL.

The V call is TRBV7-9, the J call TRBJ2-7, with D possibly being TRBD1 (6 bases). Looked up from germline, CDR1 is SEHNR and CDR2 is FQNEAQ (reference sequence). The CDR3 runs to 16 residues. Trimming pared 3 bases from V and 0 bases from J, leaving 15 bases between. CDR3: CASSFVADRPSYEQYF. CDR3 in DNA: TGTGCCAGCAGCTTTGTCGCAGACAGGCCCTCCTACGAGCAGTACTTC.

V is TRBV23-1 and J is TRBJ1-5; D is possibly TRBD1 (6 bases). TRBV23-1 is designated an ORF whose function remains uncertain. The V gene lost 3 bases and the J gene lost 4 bases, with 13 bases spanning the gap. This CDR3 contains 15 residues. CDR3 DNA: TGCGCCAGCAGTCAGTTACAGGGTTCTAATCAGCCCCAGCATTTT. This sequence encodes CASSQLQGSNQPQHF.

The rearrangement links TRBV12-3 or TRBV12-4 to TRBJ2-1; 13 bases agree with TRBD2. V lost 10 bases, J lost 6 bases, and 6 bases stayed unmatched. The length of the CDR3 is 14 residues. CDR3 sequence (DNA): TGTGCCACCACTACTAGCGGGAGGGTCAATGAGCAGTTCTTC. Its protein product is CATTTSGRVNEQFF.

In its sample, this clonotype was seen many times. This chain links TRBV4-2 with TRBJ2-1; D is tentatively TRBD1 or TRBD2 (5 bases each). Deletions cut 7 bases from V and 4 bases from J, with 14 bases between. Germline CDR1 reads LGHNA; CDR2 reads YNFKEQ. CDR3 length: 14 amino acids. The CDR3 is CASNPDGAYNEQFF. CDR3 coding DNA: TGTGCCAGCAACCCGGACGGGGCGTACAATGAGCAGTTCTTC.

This chain joins TRBV12-3 or TRBV12-4 and TRBJ2-1; TRBD2 matches at 7 bases. V shed 5 bases and J 5 bases; nucleotides not matched to a gene: 6. The CDR3 sequence is 14 residues long. CDR3 loop: CASSQAGQNNEQFF. The DNA of the CDR3 is TGTGCCAGCAGTCAAGCGGGGCAGAACAATGAGCAGTTCTTC.

This chain links TRBV6-2 or TRBV6-3 with TRBJ2-7, with 9 positions matching TRBD2. From germline, CDR1 is MNHEY and CDR2 SVGEGT. The CDR3 length is 15 residues. With V trimmed by 2 bases and J by 3 bases, 5 bases remained unmatched. The CDR3 DNA reads as TGTGCCAGCAGTTACGGGGCTAGCGGGGTCTACGAGCAGTACTTC. Encoded protein: CASSYGASGVYEQYF.

This clonotype was seen only a few times. The rearrangement uses TRBV9 and TRBJ2-3; TRBD2 matches 8 bases. Looked up from germline, CDR1 is SGDLS and CDR2 is YYNGEE. This CDR3 spans 17 amino acids. Germline trimming cut 0 bases from V and 6 bases from J; bases unmatched to any gene: 12. The DNA of the CDR3 is TGTGCCAGCAGCGTAGCGGGGAGCGGGAGCTGGGGCGATACGCAGTATTTT. This codes for CASSVAGSGSWGDTQYF.

V and J are TRBV7-6 and TRBJ2-7; TRBD1 matches at 8 bases. The CDR3 spans 14 residues. Trimming cost V 5 bases and J 3 bases; bases outside gene matches: 6. Germline V gene sequence: CDR1 SGHVS, CDR2 FNYEAQ. CDR3 sequence (DNA): TGTGCCAGCAGCAACAACGGACAGGGCTACGAGCAGTACTTC. This sequence encodes CASSNNGQGYEQYF. Drawing the rest from reference TRBV7-6 and TRBJ2-7, the complete variable domain is GAGVSQSPRYKVTKRGQDVALRCDPISGHVSLYWYRQALGQGPEFLTYFNYEAQQDKSGLPNDRFSAERPEGSISTLTIQRTEQRDSAMYRCASSNNGQGYEQYFGPGTRLTVT.

This clonotype showed up just a few times. This sequence joins TRBV24-1 and TRBJ2-1; weak D call: TRBD1 (6 bases). V was trimmed by 2 bases and J by 7 bases, leaving 20 bases between them. This CDR3 region has 17 residues. CDR1 is KGHDR and CDR2 is SFDVKD in the germline V gene. This CDR3 is CATSDSDTGMRGNEQFF. The CDR3, as DNA: TGTGCCACCAGTGATTCCGATACAGGGATGAGGGGGAATGAGCAGTTCTTC.

This clonotype was counted only a few times. This chain connects TRBV15 to TRBJ2-1; 8 bases line up with TRBD1. The CDR3 loop spans 15 amino acids. Germline values: CDR1 LNHNV, CDR2 YYDKDF (reference sequence). With 5 bases clipped from V and 4 bases from J, the junction kept 7 bases outside the gene matches. The CDR3, as DNA: TGTGCCACCAGCTACGGACAGGGAGAGTACAATGAGCAGTTCTTC. It yields the protein CATSYGQGEYNEQFF.